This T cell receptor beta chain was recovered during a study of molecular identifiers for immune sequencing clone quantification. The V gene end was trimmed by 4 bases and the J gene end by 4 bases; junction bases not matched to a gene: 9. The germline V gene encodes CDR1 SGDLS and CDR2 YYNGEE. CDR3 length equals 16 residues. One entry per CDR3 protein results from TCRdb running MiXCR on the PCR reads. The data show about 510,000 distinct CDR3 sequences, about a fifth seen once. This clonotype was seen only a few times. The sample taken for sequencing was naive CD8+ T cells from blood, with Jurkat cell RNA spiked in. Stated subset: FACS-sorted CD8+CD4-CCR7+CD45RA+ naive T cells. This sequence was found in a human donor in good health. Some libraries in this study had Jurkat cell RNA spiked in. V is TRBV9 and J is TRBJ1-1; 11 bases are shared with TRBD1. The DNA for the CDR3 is TGTGCCAGCAGCCCAGGACAGGGGGCGCGAGGCACTGAAGCTTTCTTT. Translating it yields CASSPGQGARGTEAFF.